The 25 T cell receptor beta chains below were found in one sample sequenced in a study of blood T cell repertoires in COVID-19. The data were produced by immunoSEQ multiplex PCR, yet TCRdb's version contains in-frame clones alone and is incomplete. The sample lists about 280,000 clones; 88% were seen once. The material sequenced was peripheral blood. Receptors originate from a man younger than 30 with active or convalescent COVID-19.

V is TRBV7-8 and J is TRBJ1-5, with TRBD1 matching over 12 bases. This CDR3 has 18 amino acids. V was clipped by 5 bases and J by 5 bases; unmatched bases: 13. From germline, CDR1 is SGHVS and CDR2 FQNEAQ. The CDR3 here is CASSGRDRGQAFYQPQHF. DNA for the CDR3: TGTGCCAGCAGCGGCCGGGACAGGGGGCAAGCGTTCTATCAGCCCCAGCATTTT.

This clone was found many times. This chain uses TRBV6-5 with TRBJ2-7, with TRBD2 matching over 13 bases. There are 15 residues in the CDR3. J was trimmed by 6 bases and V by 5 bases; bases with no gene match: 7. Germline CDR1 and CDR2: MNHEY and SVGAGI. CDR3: CASSTGTSGAVEQYF. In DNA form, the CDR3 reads TGTGCCAGCAGTACCGGGACTAGCGGGGCTGTCGAGCAGTACTTC.

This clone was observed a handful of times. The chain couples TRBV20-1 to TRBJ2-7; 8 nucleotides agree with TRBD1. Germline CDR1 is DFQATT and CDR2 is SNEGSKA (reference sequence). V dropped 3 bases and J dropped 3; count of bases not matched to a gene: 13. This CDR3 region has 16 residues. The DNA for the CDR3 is TGCAGTGCTAGTGGTTTGGCAGGGGGCTGGGGCTACGAGCAGTACTTC. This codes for CSASGLAGGWGYEQYF.

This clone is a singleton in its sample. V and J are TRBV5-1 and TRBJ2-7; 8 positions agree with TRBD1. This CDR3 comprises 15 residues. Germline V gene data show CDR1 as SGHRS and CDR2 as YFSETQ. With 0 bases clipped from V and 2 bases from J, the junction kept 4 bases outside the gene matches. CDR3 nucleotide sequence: TGCGCCAGCAGCTTGGTAGGGACAGGTCCCTACGAGCAGTACTTC. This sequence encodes CASSLVGTGPYEQYF. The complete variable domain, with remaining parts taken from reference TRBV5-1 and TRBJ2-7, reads KAGVTQTPRYLIKTRGQQVTLSCSPISGHRSVSWYQQTPGQGLQFLFEYFSETQRNKGNFPGRFSGRQFSNSRSEMNVSTLELGDSALYLCASSLVGTGPYEQYFGPGTRLTVT.

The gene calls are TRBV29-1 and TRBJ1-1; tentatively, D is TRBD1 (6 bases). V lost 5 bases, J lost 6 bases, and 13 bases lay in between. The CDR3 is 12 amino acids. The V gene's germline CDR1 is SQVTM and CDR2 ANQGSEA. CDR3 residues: CSVNPGGPEAFF. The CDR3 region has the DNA TGCAGCGTTAACCCGGGGGGGCCTGAAGCTTTCTTT.

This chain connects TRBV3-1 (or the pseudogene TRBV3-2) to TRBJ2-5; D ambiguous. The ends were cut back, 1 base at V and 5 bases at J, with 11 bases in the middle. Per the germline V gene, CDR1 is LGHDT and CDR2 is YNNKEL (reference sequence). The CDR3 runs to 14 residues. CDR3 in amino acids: CASSQGSGSETQYF. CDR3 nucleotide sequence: TGTGCCAGCAGCCAAGGTTCCGGGTCGGAGACCCAGTACTTC.

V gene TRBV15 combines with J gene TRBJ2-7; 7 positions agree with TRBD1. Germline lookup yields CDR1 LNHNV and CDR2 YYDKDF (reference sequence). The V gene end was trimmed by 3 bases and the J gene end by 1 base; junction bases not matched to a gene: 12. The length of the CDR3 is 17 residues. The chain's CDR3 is CATSSSPYRGFSYEQYF. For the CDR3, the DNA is TGTGCCACCAGCAGTTCCCCGTACAGGGGTTTTTCCTACGAGCAGTACTTC.

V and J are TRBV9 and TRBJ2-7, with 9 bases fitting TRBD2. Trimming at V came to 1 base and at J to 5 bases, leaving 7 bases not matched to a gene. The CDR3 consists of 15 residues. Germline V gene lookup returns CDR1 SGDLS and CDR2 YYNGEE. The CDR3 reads CASSVWASGVHEQYF. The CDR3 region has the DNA TGTGCCAGCAGCGTATGGGCTAGCGGGGTCCACGAGCAGTACTTC.

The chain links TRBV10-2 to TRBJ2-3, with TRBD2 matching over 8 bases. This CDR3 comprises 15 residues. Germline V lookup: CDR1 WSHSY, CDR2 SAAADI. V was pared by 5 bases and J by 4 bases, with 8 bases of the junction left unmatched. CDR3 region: CASSPSSSGADTQYF. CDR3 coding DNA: TGCGCCAGCAGTCCATCCAGTAGCGGGGCAGATACGCAGTATTTT.

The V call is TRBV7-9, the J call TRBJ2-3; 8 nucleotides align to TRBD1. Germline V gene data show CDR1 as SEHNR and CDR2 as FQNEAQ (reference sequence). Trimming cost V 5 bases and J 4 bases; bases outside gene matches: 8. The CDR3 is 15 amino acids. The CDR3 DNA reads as TGTGCCAGCAGCATCAGGGGGCGCGTCGCAGATACGCAGTATTTT. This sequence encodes CASSIRGRVADTQYF.

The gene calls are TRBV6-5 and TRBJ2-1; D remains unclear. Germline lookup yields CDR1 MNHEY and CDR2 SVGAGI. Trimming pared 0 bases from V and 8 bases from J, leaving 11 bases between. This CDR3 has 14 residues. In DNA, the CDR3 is TGTGCCAGCAGTTACTCGGCTAGTGATGATGAGCAGTTCTTC. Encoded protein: CASSYSASDDEQFF.

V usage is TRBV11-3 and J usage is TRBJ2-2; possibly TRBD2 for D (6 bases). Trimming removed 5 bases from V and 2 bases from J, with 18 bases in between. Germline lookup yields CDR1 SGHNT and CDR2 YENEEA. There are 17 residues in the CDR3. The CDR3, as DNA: TGTGCCAGCAGCCCCAAGACTAGATCCTCAAACACCGGGGAGCTGTTTTTT. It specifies CASSPKTRSSNTGELFF.

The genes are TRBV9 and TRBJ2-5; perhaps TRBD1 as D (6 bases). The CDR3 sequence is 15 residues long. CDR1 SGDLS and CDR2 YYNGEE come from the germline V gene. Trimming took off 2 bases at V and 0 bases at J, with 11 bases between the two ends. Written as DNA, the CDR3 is TGTGCCAGCAGCGTCCAGGGGCTGGACCAAGAGACCCAGTACTTC. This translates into CASSVQGLDQETQYF.

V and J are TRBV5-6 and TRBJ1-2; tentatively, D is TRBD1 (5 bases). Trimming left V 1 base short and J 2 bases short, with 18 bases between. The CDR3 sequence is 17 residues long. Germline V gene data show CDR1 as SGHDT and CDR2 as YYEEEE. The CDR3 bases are TGTGCCAGCAGCTTGTCGCTCCAGGGCAGCGGGAACTATGGCTACACCTTC. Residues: CASSLSLQGSGNYGYTF. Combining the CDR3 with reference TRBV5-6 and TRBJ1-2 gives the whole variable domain DAGVTQSPTHLIKTRGQQVTLRCSPKSGHDTVSWYQQALGQGPQFIFQYYEEEERQRGNFPDRFSGHQFPNYSSELNVNALLLGDSALYLCASSLSLQGSGNYGYTFGSGTRLTVV.

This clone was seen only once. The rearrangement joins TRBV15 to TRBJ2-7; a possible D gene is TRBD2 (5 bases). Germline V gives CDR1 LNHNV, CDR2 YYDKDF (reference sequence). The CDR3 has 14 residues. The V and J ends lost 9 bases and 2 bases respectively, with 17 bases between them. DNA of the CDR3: TGTGCCACAGCCGCAGGCGGGCCGACCTACGAGCAGTACTTC. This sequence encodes CATAAGGPTYEQYF.

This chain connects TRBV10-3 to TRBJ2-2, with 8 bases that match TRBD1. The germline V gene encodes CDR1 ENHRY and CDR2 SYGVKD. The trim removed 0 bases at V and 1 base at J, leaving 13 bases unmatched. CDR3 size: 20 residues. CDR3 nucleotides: TGTGCCATCAGTGAGTCGAAAACTCCTTTCGGGACAGGGAACACCGGGGAGCTGTTTTTT. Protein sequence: CAISESKTPFGTGNTGELFF.

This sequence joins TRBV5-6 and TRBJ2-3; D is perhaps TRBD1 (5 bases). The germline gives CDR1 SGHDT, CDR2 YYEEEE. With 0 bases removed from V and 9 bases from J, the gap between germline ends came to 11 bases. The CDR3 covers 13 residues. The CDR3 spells CASSLEKGATQYF. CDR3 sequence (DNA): TGTGCCAGCAGCTTGGAAAAAGGGGCCACGCAGTATTTT.

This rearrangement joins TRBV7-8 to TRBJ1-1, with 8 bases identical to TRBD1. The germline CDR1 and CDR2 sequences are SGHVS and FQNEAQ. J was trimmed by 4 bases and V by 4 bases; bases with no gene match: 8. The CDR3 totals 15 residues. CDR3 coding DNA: TGTGCCAGCAGCTCCCACAGGGGGTTTTTCACTGAAGCTTTCTTT. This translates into CASSSHRGFFTEAFF.

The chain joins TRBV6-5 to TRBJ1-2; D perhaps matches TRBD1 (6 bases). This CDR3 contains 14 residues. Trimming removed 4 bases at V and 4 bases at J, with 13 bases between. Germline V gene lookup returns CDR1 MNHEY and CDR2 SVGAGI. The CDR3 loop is CASSLPGQAYGYTF. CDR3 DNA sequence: TGTGCCAGCAGTTTACCGGGACAAGCCTATGGCTACACCTTC.

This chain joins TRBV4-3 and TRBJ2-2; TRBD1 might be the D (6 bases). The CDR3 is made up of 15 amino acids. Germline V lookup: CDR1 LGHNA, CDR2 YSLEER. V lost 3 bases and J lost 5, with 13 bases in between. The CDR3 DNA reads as TGCGCCAGCAGCCATTGGGGGCGTAATACCGGGGAGCTGTTTTTT. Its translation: CASSHWGRNTGELFF.

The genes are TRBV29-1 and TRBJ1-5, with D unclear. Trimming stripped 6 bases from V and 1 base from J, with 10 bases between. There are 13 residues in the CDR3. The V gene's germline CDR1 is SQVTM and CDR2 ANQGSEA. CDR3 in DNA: TGCAGCGTAGCCCGAGAGAGCAATCAGCCCCAGCATTTT. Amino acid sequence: CSVARESNQPQHF.

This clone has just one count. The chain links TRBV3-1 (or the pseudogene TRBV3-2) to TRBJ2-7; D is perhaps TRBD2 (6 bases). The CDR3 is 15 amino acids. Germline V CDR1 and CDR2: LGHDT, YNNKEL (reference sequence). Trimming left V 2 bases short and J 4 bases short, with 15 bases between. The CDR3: CASSQSSSGGYEQYF. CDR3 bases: TGTGCCAGCAGCCAATCCTCCTCCGGGGGATACGAGCAGTACTTC.

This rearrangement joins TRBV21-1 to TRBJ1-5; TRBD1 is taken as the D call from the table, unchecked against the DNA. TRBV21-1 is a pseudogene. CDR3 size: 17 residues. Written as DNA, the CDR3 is TGTGCCAGCAGCAAAGCTCGACAGGTCTCGTCCAATCAGCCCCAGCATTTT. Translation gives CASSKARQVSSNQPQHF.

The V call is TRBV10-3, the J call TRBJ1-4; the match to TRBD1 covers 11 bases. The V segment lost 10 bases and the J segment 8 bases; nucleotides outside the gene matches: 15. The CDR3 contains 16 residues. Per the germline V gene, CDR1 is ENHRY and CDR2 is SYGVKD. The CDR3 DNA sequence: TGTGCCACCCAGACCGGGACAGGGGGGGTATTGGAAAAACTGTTTTTT. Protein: CATQTGTGGVLEKLFF.

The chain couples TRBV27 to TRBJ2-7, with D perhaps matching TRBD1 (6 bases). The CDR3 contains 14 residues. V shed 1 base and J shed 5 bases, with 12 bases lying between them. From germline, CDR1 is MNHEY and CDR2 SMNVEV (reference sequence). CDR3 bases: TGTGCCAGCAGTTTATTGGGGGCAAACGACGAGCAGTACTTC. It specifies CASSLLGANDEQYF.